Below, 31 T cell receptor beta chains from the same sample are listed, as sequenced in a study of regulatory T cells in long-lasting Graves disease. Time point denoted: persistent/refractory GD, antithyroid drugs over 5 years with positive TRAb. Researchers made the TCR library from RNA that was extracted from PBMCs. Investigators prepared the TCR beta libraries by applying iRepertoire HTBI primers and Arm-PCR of CDR3 regions. TCRdb re-derived calls from the multiplex PCR reads in MiXCR, one entry per CDR3 protein. Of about 470,000 distinct CDR3 sequences listed, 20% to 25% are singletons. The sample here was peripheral blood mononuclear cells (PBMCs), taken when the disease was refractory, from a patient treated with antithyroid drugs. The receptors were gathered from a female donor with Graves disease.

This clonotype came up a few times. The CDR3 nucleotides read TGCAGTGCTAGAAGGGGGACAGGGGCCTACGAGCAGTACTTC. Translating gives CSARRGTGAYEQYF. V is TRBV20-1 and J is TRBJ2-7; the match to TRBD1 covers 10 bases. The junction had 3 bases not matched to a gene; V was cut back by 2 bases and J by 2 bases. Germline V gene data show CDR1 as DFQATT and CDR2 as SNEGSKA (reference sequence). This CDR3 is 14 amino acids long.

This clonotype has ten or more counts. The chain has TRBV28 and TRBJ2-7; D not resolved. Germline CDR1 is MDHEN and CDR2 is SYDVKM. V lost 4 bases and J lost 2, with 15 bases in between. This CDR3 comprises 15 residues. This CDR3 is CASSSVGAVPYEQYF. CDR3 DNA: TGTGCCAGCAGTTCAGTCGGCGCTGTCCCCTACGAGCAGTACTTC.

The chain combines TRBV7-2 with TRBJ2-4, with TRBD2 matching 11 bases. The last part of the DNA fits TRBJ2-1 better; the J call may be wrong. The CDR3 extends over 17 amino acids. The germline gives CDR1 SGHTA, CDR2 FQGNSA. This CDR3 is CASSSYTLAGVVYGQFF. The CDR3 nucleotides read TGTGCCAGCAGCTCCTATACACTAGCGGGAGTTGTATATGGGCAGTTCTTC.

Ten or more counts support this clonotype. V usage is TRBV6-2 or TRBV6-3 and J usage is TRBJ2-3, with no clear D. The length of the CDR3 is 12 residues. V was shortened by 6 bases and J by 0 bases, with 4 bases between the two germline ends. Germline assignment: CDR1 MNHEY and CDR2 SVGEGT. Here the CDR3 reads CASRTSTDTQYF. The CDR3 region has the DNA TGTGCCAGCAGGACTAGCACAGATACGCAGTATTTT.

The CDR3 region has the DNA TGTGCCAGCAGACCTCCGGGGGCAGGAAACACCATATATTTT. Protein sequence: CASRPPGAGNTIYF. The chain is built from TRBV6-2 or TRBV6-3 and TRBJ1-3, with D perhaps TRBD1 (6 bases). The CDR3 has 14 residues. The V end was cut by 6 bases, the J end by 4 bases, with 13 bases between. Germline values: CDR1 MNHEY, CDR2 SVGEGT.

To note about this clonotype: The limits of the CDR3 on the DNA are not certain, so only TCRdb's listed CDR3 is given. The chain has TRBV12-3 or TRBV12-4 and TRBJ2-2; the DNA was not used to check the table's D call, TRBD2. Inclusive of both ends, the CDR3 amounts to 22 amino acids. The CDR3 loop reads CASTRLAGEPEQYFGPAGELFF.

This clonotype was seen many times. This chain's CDR3 is CASSRIGNLDYEQYF. CDR3 DNA sequence: TGTGCCAGCAGCAGAATAGGAAATCTGGACTACGAGCAGTACTTC. The chain links TRBV6-2 or TRBV6-3 to TRBJ2-7; D gene unclear. Deletions cut 6 bases from V and 3 bases from J, with 18 bases between. The CDR3 sequence is 15 residues long. In germline, CDR1 is MNHEY, CDR2 SVGEGT.

The chain is built from TRBV29-1 and TRBJ2-7; TRBD2 matches at 10 bases. From germline, CDR1 is SQVTM and CDR2 ANQGSEA. J lost 9 bases, V lost 4 bases, and 9 bases had no gene match. The CDR3 is 13 amino acids. CDR3 sequence: CSVVTGVAGGQYF. In nucleotides, the CDR3 is TGCAGCGTTGTTACGGGCGTAGCGGGAGGGCAGTACTTC.

This clonotype was detected ten times or more. The chain combines TRBV27 with TRBJ1-5; D is undetermined. There are 14 residues in the CDR3. The germline V and J ends were trimmed by 5 bases and 0 bases, with 8 bases remaining between them. Germline V gene sequence: CDR1 MNHEY, CDR2 SMNVEV (reference sequence). The DNA of the CDR3 is TGTGCCAGCAGTCCGGTCAATAGCAATCAGCCCCAGCATTTT. Translating gives CASSPVNSNQPQHF.

The chain employs TRBV5-5 and TRBJ1-6; 7 bases map to TRBD1. This CDR3 is built from 15 residues. The trim removed 5 bases at V and 7 bases at J, leaving 9 bases unmatched. CDR1 and CDR2 from the germline V gene are SGHKS and YYEKEE (reference sequence). This chain's CDR3 is CASRWDPRGNSPLHF. The CDR3 DNA reads as TGTGCCAGCAGGTGGGACCCCAGGGGGAATTCACCCCTCCACTTT.

The chain links TRBV5-1 to TRBJ2-3; 10 nucleotides match TRBD2. The CDR3 has 15 residues. The germline V gene has CDR1 SGHRS and CDR2 YFSETQ. V lost 6 bases and J lost 3; bases outside the gene matches: 7. Here the CDR3 reads CASTKGTSETDTQYF. The CDR3 nucleotides are TGCGCCAGCACCAAGGGGACTAGCGAGACAGATACGCAGTATTTT. Looking up the rest from reference TRBV5-1 and TRBJ2-3 gives the full variable domain: KAGVTQTPRYLIKTRGQQVTLSCSPISGHRSVSWYQQTPGQGLQFLFEYFSETQRNKGNFPGRFSGRQFSNSRSEMNVSTLELGDSALYLCASTKGTSETDTQYFGPGTRLTVL.

The table lists this clonotype with many counts. The CDR3 reads CASSKTWTGGYGEETQYF. The CDR3 DNA reads as TGTGCCAGTAGTAAGACATGGACAGGGGGCTACGGGGAAGAGACCCAGTACTTC. The chain is built from TRBV19 and TRBJ2-5; TRBD1 agrees at 11 bases. Trimming removed 4 bases from V and 3 bases from J; junction bases left unmatched: 13. In germline, CDR1 is LNHDA, CDR2 SQIVND (reference sequence). CDR3 length: 18 residues.

Ten or more counts support this clonotype. The V and J genes are TRBV20-1 and TRBJ1-2, with unresolved D. The V gene's germline CDR1 is DFQATT and CDR2 SNEGSKA (reference sequence). V was clipped by 3 bases and J by 4 bases, with 6 bases between them. The CDR3 spans 11 residues. The CDR3 here is CSASTGYGYTF. The CDR3, as DNA: TGCAGTGCTAGCACCGGCTATGGCTACACCTTC.

This clonotype has at least ten counts. V gene TRBV27 combines with J gene TRBJ2-5; the match to TRBD2 covers 8 bases. The CDR3 totals 17 residues. Germline CDR1 and CDR2: MNHEY and SMNVEV (reference sequence). The V segment lost 6 bases and the J segment 0 bases; nucleotides outside the gene matches: 12. CDR3 DNA sequence: TGTGCCAGCAGCCTAAACGGGGGGGTCCTGTACCAAGAGACCCAGTACTTC. This gives the protein CASSLNGGVLYQETQYF.

This rearrangement joins TRBV15 to TRBJ2-7; 8 positions match TRBD1. Germline CDR1 is LNHNV and CDR2 is YYDKDF (reference sequence). This CDR3 comprises 17 residues. J gave up 6 bases and V 4 bases, and 17 bases lay outside the gene matches. As DNA, the CDR3 is TGTGCCACCAGCAAAAGCTACCTACCGGGACAGGACTCCGAGCAGTACTTC. It translates to CATSKSYLPGQDSEQYF. The full variable domain, rest sourced from reference TRBV15 and TRBJ2-7, is DAMVIQNPRYQVTQFGKPVTLSCSQTLNHNVMYWYQQKSSQAPKLLFHYYDKDFNNEADTPDNFQSRRPNTSFCFLDIRSPGLGDTAMYLCATSKSYLPGQDSEQYFGPGTRLTVT.

This clonotype was recorded once. This chain connects TRBV28 to TRBJ1-1; the match to TRBD1 covers 7 bases. After removal of 6 bases from V and 10 bases from J, the junction contained 11 bases not matched to a gene. CDR3 length: 13 amino acids. Germline V gene sequence: CDR1 MDHEN, CDR2 SYDVKM. CDR3 protein: CASRSGQRWRAFF. DNA for the CDR3: TGTGCCAGCAGATCGGGACAGAGGTGGAGAGCTTTCTTT.

The table lists this clonotype with many counts. The rearrangement uses TRBV10-3 and TRBJ2-7; 7 bases fit TRBD2. The CDR3 sequence is 15 residues long. J was trimmed by 2 bases and V by 0 bases; bases with no gene match: 4. Germline V gene lookup returns CDR1 ENHRY and CDR2 SYGVKD. CDR3 region: CAISESIGTTYEQYF. DNA for the CDR3: TGTGCCATCAGTGAGTCGATCGGGACTACCTACGAGCAGTACTTC.

In its sample, this clonotype was seen many times. This rearrangement joins TRBV20-1 to TRBJ2-7; the match to TRBD2 covers 8 bases. Germline CDR1 is DFQATT and CDR2 is SNEGSKA (reference sequence). V lost 0 bases and J lost 3; bases outside the gene matches: 4. This CDR3 has 14 residues. The CDR3 coding sequence is TGCAGTGCTAGAGATCCTAGCGGGCTCTACGAGCAGTACTTC. It yields the protein CSARDPSGLYEQYF.

Many counts were recorded for this clonotype. The chain joins TRBV27 to TRBJ1-2, with 10 nucleotides matching TRBD1. The CDR3 has 14 residues. Germline V gene sequence: CDR1 MNHEY, CDR2 SMNVEV (reference sequence). V was clipped by 5 bases and J by 2 bases; unmatched bases: 2. CDR3 sequence (DNA): TGTGCCAGCAGTAAGGGACAGGGGAACTATGGCTACACCTTC. This translates into CASSKGQGNYGYTF.

This clonotype was detected ten times or more. V gene TRBV11-2 combines with J gene TRBJ1-6; 7 nucleotides align to TRBD1. CDR3 size: 14 residues. V lost 5 bases to trimming and J lost 10 bases; unmatched junction nucleotides: 8. Germline V gene lookup returns CDR1 SGHAT and CDR2 FQNNGV. The CDR3 DNA sequence: TGTGCCAGCAGCAAGACAGGGTTGGGATCACCCCTCCACTTT. This sequence encodes CASSKTGLGSPLHF.

Regarding this clonotype: This may come from a read error, since a much larger clone is one base off. This chain uses TRBV6-1 with TRBJ1-4; D possibly corresponds to TRBD1 (6 bases). Between the trimmed V and J ends, which lost 5 bases and 6 bases, there was a span of 19 bases. Germline assignment: CDR1 MNHNS and CDR2 SASEGT. The CDR3 is made up of 16 amino acids. The CDR3 spells CASSLSSTGGDEKLFF. In nucleotides, the CDR3 is TGTGCCAGCAGTCTGTCTTCGACAGGCGGGGATGAAAAACTGTTTTTT.

Worth noting for this clonotype: This probably arose from a read error, given a far larger clone one base away. This chain uses TRBV2 with TRBJ2-7; D remains ambiguous. The assigned J gene may be wrong: the sequence end matches TRBJ1-2 better. Germline CDR1 is SNHLY and CDR2 is FYNNEI. CDR3 size: 11 residues. CDR3 sequence (DNA): TGTGCCGGCAGTGTCAACAGCTTCTACACCTTC. Translation: CAGSVNSFYTF.

This clonotype appeared many times. The chain recombines TRBV9 with TRBJ2-5, with TRBD2 as a possible D gene (6 bases). V lost 3 bases, J lost 4 bases, and 16 bases lay in between. The germline V gene has CDR1 SGDLS and CDR2 YYNGEE. The CDR3 sequence is 15 residues long. The CDR3 here is CASSGGTLGGETQYF. The CDR3 region has the DNA TGTGCCAGCAGCGGGGGGACTCTGGGGGGAGAGACCCAGTACTTC.

By sample fraction, this clonotype is medium-sized. The chain recombines TRBV6-1 with TRBJ1-5; 9 bases map to TRBD1. Germline CDR1 and CDR2: MNHNS and SASEGT. This CDR3 comprises 13 residues. V dropped 9 bases and J dropped 6; count of bases not matched to a gene: 6. This CDR3 reads CASRNRGLQPQHF. The CDR3 coding sequence is TGTGCCAGTAGGAACAGGGGGCTTCAGCCCCAGCATTTT.

The chain uses TRBV2 and TRBJ2-1, with 8 bases fitting TRBD2. The CDR3 extends over 15 amino acids. V was clipped by 6 bases and J by 10 bases; unmatched bases: 14. CDR1 SNHLY and CDR2 FYNNEI come from the germline V gene. The DNA for the CDR3 is TGTGCCAGCAGCCGAGCGGGAGTGGAGTCGGAAGAGCAGTTCTTC. This gives the protein CASSRAGVESEEQFF.

The chain has TRBV6-1 and TRBJ1-1; tentatively, D is TRBD1 (6 bases). Germline V CDR1 and CDR2: MNHNS, SASEGT. The CDR3 extends over 14 amino acids. Trimming stripped 7 bases from V and 0 bases from J, with 12 bases between. CDR3 residues: CASTGGGLNTEAFF. In DNA form, the CDR3 reads TGTGCCAGCACGGGAGGGGGTTTGAACACTGAAGCTTTCTTT.

The chain employs TRBV5-1 and TRBJ2-6, with D unresolved. Germline-derived CDR1 and CDR2 are SGHRS and YFSETQ. The V end lost 2 bases, the J end lost 0 bases, and 12 bases lay between the germline ends. The CDR3 is 17 residues long. CDR3 sequence: CASSFRTAGSGANVLTF. CDR3 in DNA: TGCGCCAGCAGCTTTCGGACGGCCGGCTCTGGGGCCAACGTCCTGACTTTC.

There are many counts of this clonotype. The chain has TRBV5-1 and TRBJ2-5, with 10 bases aligning to TRBD2. Germline lookup yields CDR1 SGHRS and CDR2 YFSETQ. V lost 0 bases to trimming and J lost 5 bases; unmatched junction nucleotides: 4. This CDR3 has 15 amino acids. CDR3 DNA: TGCGCCAGCAGCTTGGCGCTAGCGGGAGCGGAGACCCAGTACTTC. This codes for CASSLALAGAETQYF.

This clonotype was seen more than once but under ten times. The chain employs TRBV7-2 and TRBJ2-1, with unresolved D. V lost 0 bases, J lost 1 base, and 7 bases lay in between. CDR1 and CDR2 (germline): SGHTA, FQGNSA. This CDR3 has 15 residues. The CDR3 loop reads CASSLAPMSYNEQFF. Here the CDR3 DNA reads TGTGCCAGCAGCTTAGCGCCAATGTCCTACAATGAGCAGTTCTTC.

Worth noting for this clonotype: Likely a read error: the CDR3 ends without its conserved phenylalanine or tryptophan. The rearrangement joins TRBV11-2 to TRBJ2-7; tentative D call: TRBD2 (5 bases). The germline V gene encodes CDR1 SGHAT and CDR2 FQNNGV. The V end lost 3 bases, the J end lost 9 bases, and 15 bases lay between the germline ends. This CDR3 comprises 13 residues. The CDR3 loop is CASSFLSSDWQYL. CDR3 DNA: TGTGCCAGCAGCTTCTTATCATCGGACTGGCAGTACCTC.

V gene TRBV19 combines with J gene TRBJ2-7, with 11 bases that match TRBD2. This CDR3 has 16 amino acids. Trimming cost V 5 bases and J 4 bases; bases outside gene matches: 10. CDR1 is LNHDA, CDR2 SQIVND, per germline (reference sequence). The CDR3 nucleotides read TGTGCCAGTAGTCGAAGTACCGGGACTAGCGGATACGAGCAGTACTTC. It translates to CASSRSTGTSGYEQYF.